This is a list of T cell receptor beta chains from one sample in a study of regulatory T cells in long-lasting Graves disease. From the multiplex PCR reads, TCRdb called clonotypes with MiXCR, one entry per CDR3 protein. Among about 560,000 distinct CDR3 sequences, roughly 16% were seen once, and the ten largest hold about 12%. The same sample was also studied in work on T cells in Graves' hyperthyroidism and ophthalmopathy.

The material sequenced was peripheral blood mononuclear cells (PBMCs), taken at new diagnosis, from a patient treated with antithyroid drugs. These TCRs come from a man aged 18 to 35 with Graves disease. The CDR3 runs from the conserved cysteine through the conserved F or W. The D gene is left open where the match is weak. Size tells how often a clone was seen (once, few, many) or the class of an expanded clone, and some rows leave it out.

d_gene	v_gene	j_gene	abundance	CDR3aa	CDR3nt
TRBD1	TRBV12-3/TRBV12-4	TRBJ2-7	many	CASSLVGTGAHEQYF	TGTGCCAGCAGTTTAGTCGGGACAGGGGCACACGAGCAGTACTTC
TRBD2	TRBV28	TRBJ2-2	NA	CASSSYGEGTGELFF	TGTGCCAGCAGTTCGTACGGGGAGGGCACCGGGGAGCTGTTTTTT
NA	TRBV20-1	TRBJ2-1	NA	CSVSRAENEQFF	TGCAGTGTTAGCAGGGCAGAGAATGAGCAGTTCTTC
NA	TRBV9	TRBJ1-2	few	CASSVDGPSYGYTF	TGTGCCAGCAGCGTAGATGGGCCTTCCTATGGCTACACCTTC
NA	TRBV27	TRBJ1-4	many	CASSSTQLTNEKLFF	TGTGCCAGCAGTTCAACACAGTTGACTAATGAAAAACTGTTTTTT
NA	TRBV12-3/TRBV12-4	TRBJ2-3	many	CASSPPLADTQYF	TGTGCCAGCAGCCCCCCACTAGCAGATACGCAGTATTTT
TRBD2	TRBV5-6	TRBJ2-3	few	CASSSPVIPGLAGKKSTDTQYF	TGTGCCAGCAGCTCACCAGTGATACCGGGACTAGCGGGAAAGAAAAGCACAGATACGCAGTATTTT
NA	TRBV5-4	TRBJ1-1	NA	CASSSLQNTEAFF	TGTGCCAGCAGCTCGCTACAGAACACTGAAGCTTTCTTT
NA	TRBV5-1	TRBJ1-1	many	CASKRDKVNTEAFF	TGCGCCAGCAAAAGGGACAAAGTAAACACTGAAGCTTTCTTT
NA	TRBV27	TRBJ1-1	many	CASSSRDGSTEAFF	TGTGCCAGCAGTTCCCGGGACGGGTCCACTGAAGCTTTCTTT
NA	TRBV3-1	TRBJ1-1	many	CASSHSKVGNTEAFF	TGTGCCAGCAGCCATTCAAAGGTTGGGAACACTGAAGCTTTCTTT
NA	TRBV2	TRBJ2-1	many	CASSRSGYSYNEQFF	TGTGCCAGCAGCCGGAGCGGGTACTCCTACAATGAGCAGTTCTTC
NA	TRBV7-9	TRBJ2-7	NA	CASSPRMDYEQYF	TGTGCCAGCAGCCCGCGGATGGATTACGAGCAGTACTTC
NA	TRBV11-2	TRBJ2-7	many	CASSLESRGDYEQYF	TGTGCCAGCAGCTTAGAGAGCAGGGGGGACTACGAGCAGTACTTC
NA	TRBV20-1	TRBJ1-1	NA	CSARAGRMTEAFF	TGCAGTGCTAGAGCAGGGAGAATGACTGAAGCTTTCTTT
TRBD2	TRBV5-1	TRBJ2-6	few	CASNIRSRDYSGANVLTF	TGCGCCAGCAACATCCGGAGTAGGGACTACTCTGGGGCCAACGTCCTGACTTTC
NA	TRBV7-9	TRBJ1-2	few	CASSSPEGGVVELGYTF	TGTGCCAGCAGCTCGCCAGAGGGCGGGGTAGTGGAGTTGGGCTACACCTTC
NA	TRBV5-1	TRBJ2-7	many	CASSWIGRGPRGGSYEQYF	TGCGCCAGCAGCTGGATCGGCAGGGGCCCGCGGGGTGGCTCCTACGAGCAGTACTTC
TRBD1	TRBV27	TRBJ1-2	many	CASSFGQGGGYTF	TGTGCCAGCAGTTTCGGACAGGGGGGAGGCTACACCTTC
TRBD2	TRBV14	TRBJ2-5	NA	CASSQDSSGRYGETQYF	TGTGCCAGCAGCCAAGATTCTAGCGGGAGATATGGAGAGACCCAGTACTTC
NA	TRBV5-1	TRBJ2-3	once	CASSRVGVGILTDTQYF	TGCGCCAGCAGCCGGGTGGGCGTGGGGATCCTCACAGATACGCAGTATTTT
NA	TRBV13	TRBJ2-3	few	CASQFETRGDTQYF	TGTGCCTCCCAGTTTGAGACCCGCGGAGATACGCAGTATTTT
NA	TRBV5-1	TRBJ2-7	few	CASSLSGEAYEQYF	TGCGCCAGCAGCTTAAGCGGAGAGGCCTACGAGCAGTACTTC
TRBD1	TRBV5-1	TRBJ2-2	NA	CASSGDRENTGELFF	TGCGCCAGCAGCGGGGACAGGGAAAACACCGGGGAGCTGTTTTTT
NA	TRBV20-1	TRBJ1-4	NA	CSAGKDGLGGEKLFF	TGCAGTGCTGGGAAAGACGGGCTCGGTGGTGAAAAACTGTTTTTT
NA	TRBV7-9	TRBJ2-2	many	CASSSQGHTGELFF	TGTGCCAGCAGCTCCCAAGGGCACACCGGGGAGCTGTTTTTT
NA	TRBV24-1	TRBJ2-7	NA	CATSSTGTPTYEQYF	TGTGCCACCAGTTCTACCGGGACCCCAACCTACGAGCAGTACTTC
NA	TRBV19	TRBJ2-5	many	CASSNGRKGSSPYYF	TGTGCCAGTAGTAACGGCCGGAAGGGGTCCAGCCCGTATTACTTC
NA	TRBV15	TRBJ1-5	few	CATSREAGPNQPQHF	TGTGCCACCAGCAGAGAGGCAGGCCCCAATCAGCCCCAGCATTTT
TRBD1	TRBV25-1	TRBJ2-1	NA	CASSDRGINEQFF	TGTGCCAGCAGTGACAGGGGGATCAATGAGCAGTTCTTC
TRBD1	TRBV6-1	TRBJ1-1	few	CASSDQTGSTEAFF	TGTGCCAGCAGTGATCAGACAGGGAGCACTGAAGCTTTCTTT
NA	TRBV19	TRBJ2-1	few	CASRLQGSSSYNEQFF	TGTGCCAGTAGATTACAGGGATCTAGCTCCTACAATGAGCAGTTCTTC
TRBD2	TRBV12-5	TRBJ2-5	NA	CASGLGRAETQYF	TGTGCTAGTGGTTTAGGGAGGGCGGAGACCCAGTACTTC
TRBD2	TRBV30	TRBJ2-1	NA	CAWSLGGSHEQFF	TGTGCCTGGAGTCTTGGCGGGAGCCATGAGCAGTTCTTC
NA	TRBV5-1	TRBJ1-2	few	CASSAGDRNYGYTF	TGCGCCAGCAGCGCCGGGGACCGAAACTATGGCTACACCTTC
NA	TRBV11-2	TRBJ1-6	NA	CASSRPRGGNSPLHF	TGTGCCAGCAGCCGGCCGAGGGGCGGAAATTCACCCCTCCACTTT
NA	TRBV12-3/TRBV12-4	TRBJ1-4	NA	CASSFGQHEKLFF	TGTGCCAGCAGTTTTGGGCAGCATGAAAAACTGTTTTTT
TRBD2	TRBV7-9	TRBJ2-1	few	CASSLSGRQDEQFF	TGTGCCAGCAGCCTAAGCGGGAGGCAGGATGAGCAGTTCTTC
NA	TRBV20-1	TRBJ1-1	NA	CSARTGQKNTEAFF	TGCAGTGCTAGAACGGGGCAGAAGAACACTGAAGCTTTCTTT
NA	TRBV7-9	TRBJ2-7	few	CASSSYLLYEQYF	TGTGCCAGCAGCTCTTATTTATTATACGAGCAGTACTTC
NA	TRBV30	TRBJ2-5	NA	CAWSGGTAGAGETQYF	TGTGCCTGGAGTGGGGGTACAGCGGGTGCGGGGGAGACCCAGTACTTC
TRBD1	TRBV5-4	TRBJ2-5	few	CASSAGQGFQETQYF	TGTGCCAGCAGCGCGGGACAGGGTTTCCAAGAGACCCAGTACTTC
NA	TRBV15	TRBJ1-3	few	CATAGEDSYSGNTIYF	TGTGCCACCGCCGGGGAGGACTCTTACTCTGGAAACACCATATATTTT
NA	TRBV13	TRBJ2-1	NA	CASSLQRVYNEQFF	TGTGCCAGCAGCTTACAGCGGGTTTACAATGAGCAGTTCTTC
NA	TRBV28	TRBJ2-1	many	CASSLIQGNEQFF	TGTGCCAGCAGTTTAATTCAGGGCAATGAGCAGTTCTTC
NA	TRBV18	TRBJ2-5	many	CASSPRGRQETQYF	TGTGCCAGCAGCCCCAGGGGACGTCAAGAGACCCAGTACTTC
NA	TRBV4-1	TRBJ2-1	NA	CASSQERSGEQFF	TGCGCCAGCAGCCAAGAGAGATCAGGTGAGCAGTTCTTC
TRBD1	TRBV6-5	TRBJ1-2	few	CASSYSTGGDYGYTF	TGTGCCAGCAGTTACTCGACAGGGGGAGACTATGGCTACACCTTC
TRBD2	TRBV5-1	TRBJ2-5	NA	CASSILAGETQYF	TGCGCCAGCAGCATATTAGCGGGAGAGACCCAGTACTTC
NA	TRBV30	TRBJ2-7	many	CAWSLREGPYEQYF	TGTGCCTGGAGTCTCCGGGAAGGCCCCTACGAGCAGTACTTC
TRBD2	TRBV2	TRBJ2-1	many	CASTGTSGHNEQFF	TGTGCCAGCACCGGGACTAGCGGCCACAATGAGCAGTTCTTC
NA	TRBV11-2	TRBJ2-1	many	CASSRGGVRNEQFF	TGTGCCAGCAGCCGGGGCGGAGTGCGCAATGAGCAGTTCTTC
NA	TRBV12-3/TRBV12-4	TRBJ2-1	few	CASTTLSWDEQFF	TGTGCCAGCACCACCCTAAGCTGGGATGAGCAGTTCTTC
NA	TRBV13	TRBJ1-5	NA	CASSAGRNQPQHF	TGTGCCAGCAGCGCCGGGAGGAATCAGCCCCAGCATTTT
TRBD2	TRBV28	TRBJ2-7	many	CASTSERGGMGEQYF	TGTGCCAGCACGTCAGAGCGGGGTGGGATGGGTGAGCAGTACTTC
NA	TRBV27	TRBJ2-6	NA	CASTRQQVSGANVLTF	TGTGCCAGCACCCGACAGCAAGTCTCTGGGGCCAACGTCCTGACTTTC
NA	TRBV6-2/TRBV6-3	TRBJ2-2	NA	CASSYQGTQAATGELFF	TGTGCCAGCAGTTACCAAGGGACCCAGGCCGCCACCGGGGAGCTGTTTTTT
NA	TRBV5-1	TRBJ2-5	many	CASRGPGQETQYF	TGCGCCAGCAGGGGCCCGGGCCAAGAGACCCAGTACTTC
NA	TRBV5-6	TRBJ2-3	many	CASSLQQGTDTQYF	TGTGCCAGCAGCTTGCAGCAGGGCACAGATACGCAGTATTTT
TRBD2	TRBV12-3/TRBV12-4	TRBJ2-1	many	CASTFGGKGEQFF	TGTGCCAGCACTTTCGGGGGGAAGGGTGAGCAGTTCTTC